The clone carrying this T cell receptor beta chain appeared once. This specimen belongs to a study of blood T cell repertoires in COVID-19. Some clones are missing from TCRdb's copy, which holds only in-frame ones; the method was immunoSEQ multiplex PCR. The sample yields some 76,000 clones, around 87% seen once. The sample taken for sequencing was peripheral blood. The TCR was taken from a young woman with acute or convalescent COVID-19.

Here the CDR3 DNA reads TGTGCCAGCTCACCGAGGATCAGGGAAGATACGCAGTATTTT. Its translation: CASSPRIREDTQYF. The chain joins TRBV18 to TRBJ2-3, with D perhaps TRBD1 (5 bases). In germline, CDR1 is KGHSH, CDR2 LQKENI. Between the trimmed V and J ends, which lost 3 bases and 5 bases, there was a span of 12 bases. The CDR3 extends over 14 amino acids. Based on the CDR3 plus reference TRBV18 and TRBJ2-3, the full variable domain is NAGVMQNPRHLVRRRGQEARLRCSPMKGHSHVYWYRQLPEEGLKFMVYLQKENIIDESGMPKERFSAEFPKEGPSILRIQQVVRGDSAAYFCASSPRIREDTQYFGPGTRLTVL.